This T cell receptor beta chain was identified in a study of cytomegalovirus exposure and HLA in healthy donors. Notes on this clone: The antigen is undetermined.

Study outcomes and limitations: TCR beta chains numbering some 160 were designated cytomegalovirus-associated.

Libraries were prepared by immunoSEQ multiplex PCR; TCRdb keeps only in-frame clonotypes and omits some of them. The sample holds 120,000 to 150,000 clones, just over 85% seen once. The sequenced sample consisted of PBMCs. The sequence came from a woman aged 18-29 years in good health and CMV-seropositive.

The DNA for the CDR3 is TGTGCCAGCATCCTAGGCCAGGGGGTTCTAGCCGGGGAGCTGTTTTTT. Encoded protein: CASILGQGVLAGELFF. The V gene is TRBV28, the J gene TRBJ2-2, with TRBD1 matching 7 bases. CDR1 and CDR2 (germline): MDHEN, SYDVKM. J gave up 6 bases and V 7 bases, and 14 bases lay outside the gene matches. The CDR3 runs to 16 residues. The full variable domain, rest sourced from reference TRBV28 and TRBJ2-2, is DVKVTQSSRYLVKRTGEKVFLECVQDMDHENMFWYRQDPGLGLRLIYFSYDVKMKEKGDIPEGYSVSREKKERFSLILESASTNQTSMYLCASILGQGVLAGELFFGEGSRLTVL.